This TCR beta chain was documented in a study of beta chain features in type 1 diabetes. Broader study findings: All four CD4+ subsets from Type 1 diabetes patients carried moderately but significantly shorter TCRB CDR3s.

As every portion of the isolated RNA was reverse transcribed, the sequencing read expressed TCRB transcripts. The table came from immunoSEQ multiplex PCR; TCRdb's copy has only in-frame clones and leaves some out. Of hundreds of thousands of clones listed, roughly a sixth are singletons. Germline values: CDR1 SGDLS, CDR2 YYNGEE. V shed 3 bases and J shed 4 bases, with 19 bases lying between them. This CDR3 is built from 16 residues. A remark on this clone: Antigen unknown.

The sequenced sample was naive CD4+ T cells from blood. This receptor was obtained from a man younger than 30 in good health. This sequence joins TRBV9 and TRBJ1-1, with D perhaps matching TRBD1 (5 bases). The CDR3 region has the DNA TGTGCCAGCAGCGGGAGGGGCCTTCCAGGGAGCACTGAAGCTTTCTTT. This gives the protein CASSGRGLPGSTEAFF.